The TCR beta chain described here comes from a study of blood T cell repertoires in COVID-19 (dated by TCRdb to the early 2020s). General notes on the study: Collaborator samples came from the United States, Italy and Spain and covered acute and convalescent phases of COVID-19. The prospective study material was composed of cDNA or gDNA derived from T cells, B-cell-depleted T cells, or PBMCs. Sample metadata almost always included a de-identified subject ID, COVID-19 status, age in years and sex. The repertoires were released in a freely available public database meant as a resource for research on the immune response to SARS-CoV-2. HLA class I and class II types, where available, came from metadata supplied by the sample provider rather than from assay-based typing. Samples were obtained from the ongoing ImmuneRACE study (first 160 participants) and from 950 to 1,500 subjects provided by 6 global collaborators. Deeply sampled blood TCRbeta repertoires from subjects exposed to, actively infected with, or recovered from COVID-19 were included in the dataset. The research as a whole found: Clinical and demographic metadata were provided uncurated, with the amount varying by source and participant.

Points on this clone: The clone's antigen remains unknown. No much larger clone is present one base from it, and per-base qualities are unavailable.

TCRbeta CDR3 regions were amplified from genomic DNA by means of the immunoSEQ Assay, a bias-controlled multiplex PCR. As for the authors' bioinformatics: Nucleated cell counts per sample were estimated from amplification of reference gene primers within the assay. Sequence reads were collapsed and filtered to measure the absolute abundance of every unique TCRbeta CDR3 rearrangement. Productive Simpson clonality was computed per sample as the square root of Simpson's diversity index over productive rearrangements. TCRdb limited this immuneACCESS table to in-frame rearrangements with V and J called. A share of clones is missing; checked studies link under half to unresolved V genes, and the rest is unexplained. V, J and clone size are taken as reported in that table, and D and trimming were inferred from the DNA itself. This sample gives 65,000 to 80,000 clones in total; 84% of them show up just once. The ten largest clones represent approximately 12% of the sample.

Collaborating institutions collected whole blood in K2EDTA tubes following their own protocols. For TCRbeta analysis, collaborator samples were shipped as frozen whole blood, as isolated PBMCs, or as DNA extracted from either sample type. Taken from cysteine to phenylalanine, the CDR3 has 13 residues. The only DNA kept is the CDR3, 39 bases in frame from the first base. Relative to germline, V is 0 bases shorter and J is 8 bases shorter, with 8 bases between their ends. From a lookup of the germline V gene (reference sequence), CDR1 and CDR2 are LGHDT and YNNKEL. In this chain, TRBV3-1 (or the pseudogene TRBV3-2) is recombined with TRBJ2-1; TRBD2 might be the D gene, on 6 matching bases. The clonotype comes from a human donor in a cohort sampled during active COVID-19. Sample: peripheral blood. The DNA reads as follows: TGTGCCAGCAGCCAAGAACTAGCACATGAGCAGTTCTTC. It codes for CASSQELAHEQFF.